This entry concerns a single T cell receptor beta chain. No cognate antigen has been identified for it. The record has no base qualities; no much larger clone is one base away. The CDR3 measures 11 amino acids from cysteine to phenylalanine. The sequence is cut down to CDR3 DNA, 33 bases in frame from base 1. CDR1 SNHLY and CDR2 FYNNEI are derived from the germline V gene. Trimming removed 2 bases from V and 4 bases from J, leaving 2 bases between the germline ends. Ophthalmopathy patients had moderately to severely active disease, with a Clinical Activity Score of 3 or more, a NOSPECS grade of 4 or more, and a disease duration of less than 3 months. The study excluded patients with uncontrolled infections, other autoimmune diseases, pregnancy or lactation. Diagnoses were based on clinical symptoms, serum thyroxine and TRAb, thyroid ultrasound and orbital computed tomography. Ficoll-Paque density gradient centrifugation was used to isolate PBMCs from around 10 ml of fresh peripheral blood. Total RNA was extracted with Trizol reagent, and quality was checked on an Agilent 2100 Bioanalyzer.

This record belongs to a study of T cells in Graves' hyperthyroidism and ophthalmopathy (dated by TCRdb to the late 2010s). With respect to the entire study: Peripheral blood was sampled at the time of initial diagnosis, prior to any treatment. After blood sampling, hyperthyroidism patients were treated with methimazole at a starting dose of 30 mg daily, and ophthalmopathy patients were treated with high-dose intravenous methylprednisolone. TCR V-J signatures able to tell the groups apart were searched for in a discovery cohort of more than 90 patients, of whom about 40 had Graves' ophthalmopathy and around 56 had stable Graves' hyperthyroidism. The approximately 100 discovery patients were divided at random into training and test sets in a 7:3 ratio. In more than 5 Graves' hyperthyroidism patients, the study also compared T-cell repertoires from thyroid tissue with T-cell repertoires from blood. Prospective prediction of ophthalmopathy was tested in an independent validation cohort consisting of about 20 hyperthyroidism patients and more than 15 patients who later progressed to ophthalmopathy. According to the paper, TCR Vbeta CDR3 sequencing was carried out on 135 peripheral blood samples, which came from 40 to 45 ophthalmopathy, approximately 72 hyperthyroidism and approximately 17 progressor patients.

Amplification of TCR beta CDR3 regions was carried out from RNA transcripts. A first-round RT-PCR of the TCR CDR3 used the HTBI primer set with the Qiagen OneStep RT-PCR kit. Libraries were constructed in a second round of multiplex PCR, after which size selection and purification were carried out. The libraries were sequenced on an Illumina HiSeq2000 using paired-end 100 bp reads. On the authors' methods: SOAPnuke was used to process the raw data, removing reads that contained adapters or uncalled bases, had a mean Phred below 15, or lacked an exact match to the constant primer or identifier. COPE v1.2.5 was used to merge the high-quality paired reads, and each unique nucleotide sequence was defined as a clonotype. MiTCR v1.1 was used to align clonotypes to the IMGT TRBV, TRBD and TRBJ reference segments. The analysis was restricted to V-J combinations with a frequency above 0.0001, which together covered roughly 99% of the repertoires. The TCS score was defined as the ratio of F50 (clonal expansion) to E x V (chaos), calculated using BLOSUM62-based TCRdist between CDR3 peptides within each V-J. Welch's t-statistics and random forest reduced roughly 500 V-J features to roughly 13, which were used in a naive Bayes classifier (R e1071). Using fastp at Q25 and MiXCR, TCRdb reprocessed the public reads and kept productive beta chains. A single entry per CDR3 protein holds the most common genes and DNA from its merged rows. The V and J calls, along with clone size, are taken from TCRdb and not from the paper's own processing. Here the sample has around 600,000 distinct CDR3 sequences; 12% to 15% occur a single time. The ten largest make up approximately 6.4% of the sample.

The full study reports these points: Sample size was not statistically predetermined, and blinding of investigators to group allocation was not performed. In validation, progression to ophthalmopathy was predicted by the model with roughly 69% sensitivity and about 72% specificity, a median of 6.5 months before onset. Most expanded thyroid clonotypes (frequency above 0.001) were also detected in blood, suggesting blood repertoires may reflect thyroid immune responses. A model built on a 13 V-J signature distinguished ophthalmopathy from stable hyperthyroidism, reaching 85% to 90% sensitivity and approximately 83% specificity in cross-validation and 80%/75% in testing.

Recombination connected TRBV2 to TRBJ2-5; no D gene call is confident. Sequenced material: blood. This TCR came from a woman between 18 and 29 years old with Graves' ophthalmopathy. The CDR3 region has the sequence CASSELETQYF. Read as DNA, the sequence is TGTGCCAGCAGTGAATTAGAGACCCAGTACTTC.